This T cell receptor (beta chain) emerged from a study of PD-1 and CTLA-4 blockade in melanoma. Clones were read by immunoSEQ multiplex PCR, and TCRdb kept only the in-frame ones, dropping some. The top ten hold 16% of the sample, which has fewer than 20,000 clones, 60% to 75% seen once. V was shortened by 1 base and J by 0 bases, with 7 bases between the two germline ends. Per the germline V gene, CDR1 is LGHNA and CDR2 is YNFKEQ. The CDR3 length is 15 residues. The source material was CD8+ T cells from peripheral blood, sampled before anti-PD-1 treatment. J is TRBJ1-3 and V is TRBV4-2, with D possibly being TRBD1 (5 bases). This TCR was sampled from a human donor with melanoma. In nucleotides, the CDR3 is TGTGCCAGCAGCCAAGGCGACAGCTCTGGAAACACCATATATTTT. Its protein product is CASSQGDSSGNTIYF.